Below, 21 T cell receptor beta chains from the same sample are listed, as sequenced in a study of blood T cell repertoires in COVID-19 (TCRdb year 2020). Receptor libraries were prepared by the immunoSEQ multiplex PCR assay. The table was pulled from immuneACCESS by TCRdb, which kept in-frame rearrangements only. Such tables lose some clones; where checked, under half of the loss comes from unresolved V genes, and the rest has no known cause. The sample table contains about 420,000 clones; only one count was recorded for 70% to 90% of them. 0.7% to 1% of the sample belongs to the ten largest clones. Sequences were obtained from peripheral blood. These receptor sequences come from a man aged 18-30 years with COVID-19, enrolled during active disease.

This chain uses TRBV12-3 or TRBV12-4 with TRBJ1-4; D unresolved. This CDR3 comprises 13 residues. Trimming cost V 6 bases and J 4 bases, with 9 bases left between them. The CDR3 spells CASSAGNNEKLFF. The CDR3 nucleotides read TGTGCCAGCAGCGCAGGAAATAATGAAAAACTGTTTTTT.

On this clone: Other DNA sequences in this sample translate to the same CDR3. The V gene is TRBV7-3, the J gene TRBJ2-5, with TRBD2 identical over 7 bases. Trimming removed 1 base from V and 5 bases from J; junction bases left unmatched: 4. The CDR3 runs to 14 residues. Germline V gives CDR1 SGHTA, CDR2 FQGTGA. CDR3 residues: CASSLSGSGETQYF. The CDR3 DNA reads TGTGCCAGCAGCTTAAGCGGGAGTGGTGAGACCCAGTACTTC.

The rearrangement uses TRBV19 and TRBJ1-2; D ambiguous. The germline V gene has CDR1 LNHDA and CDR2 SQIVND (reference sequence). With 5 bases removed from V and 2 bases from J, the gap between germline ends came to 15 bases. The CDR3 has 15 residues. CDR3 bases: TGTGCCAGTAGTCGGGCGGGCACTCGGAACTATGGCTACACCTTC. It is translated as CASSRAGTRNYGYTF.

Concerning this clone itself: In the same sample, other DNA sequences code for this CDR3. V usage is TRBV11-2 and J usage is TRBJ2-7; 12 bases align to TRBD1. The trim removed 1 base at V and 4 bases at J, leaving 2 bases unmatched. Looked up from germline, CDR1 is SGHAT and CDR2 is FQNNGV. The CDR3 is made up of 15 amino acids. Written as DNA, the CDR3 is TGTGCCAGCAGCTTAGCGGGACAGGGGGCTTACGAGCAGTACTTC. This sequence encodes CASSLAGQGAYEQYF.

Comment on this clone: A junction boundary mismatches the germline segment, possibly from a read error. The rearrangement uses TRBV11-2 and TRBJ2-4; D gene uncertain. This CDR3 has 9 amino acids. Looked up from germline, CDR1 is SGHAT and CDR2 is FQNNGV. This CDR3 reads CASSLGENF. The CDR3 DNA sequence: TGTGCCAGCAGCTTAGGTGAGAACTTC. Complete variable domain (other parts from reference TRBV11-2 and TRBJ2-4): EAGVAQSPRYKIIEKRQSVAFWCNPISGHATLYWYQQILGQGPKLLIQFQNNGVVDDSQLPKDRFSAERLKGVDSTLKIQPAKLEDSAVYLCASSLGENFGAGTRLSVL.

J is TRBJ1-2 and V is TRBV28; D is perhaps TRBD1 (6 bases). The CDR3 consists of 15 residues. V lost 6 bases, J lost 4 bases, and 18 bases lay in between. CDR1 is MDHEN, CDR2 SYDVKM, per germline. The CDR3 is CASRAGTLAPYGYTF. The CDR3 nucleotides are TGTGCCAGCAGGGCCGGGACACTGGCCCCCTATGGCTACACCTTC.

CDR3 residues: CASSHPRRDRGIYTF. The CDR3 DNA is TGTGCCAGCAGCCATCCACGCCGGGACAGGGGTATCTACACCTTC. The J gene is TRBJ1-2, the V gene TRBV11-2, with 10 bases aligning to TRBD1. Germline CDR1 and CDR2: SGHAT and FQNNGV. This CDR3 spans 15 amino acids. V dropped 5 bases and J dropped 10; count of bases not matched to a gene: 13.

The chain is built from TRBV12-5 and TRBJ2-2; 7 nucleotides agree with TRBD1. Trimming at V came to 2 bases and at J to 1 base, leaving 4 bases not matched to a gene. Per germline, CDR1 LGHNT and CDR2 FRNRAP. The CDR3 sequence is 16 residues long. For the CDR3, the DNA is TGTGCTAGTGGTTTGATGACAGGGCGGAACACCGGGGAGCTGTTTTTT. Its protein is CASGLMTGRNTGELFF.

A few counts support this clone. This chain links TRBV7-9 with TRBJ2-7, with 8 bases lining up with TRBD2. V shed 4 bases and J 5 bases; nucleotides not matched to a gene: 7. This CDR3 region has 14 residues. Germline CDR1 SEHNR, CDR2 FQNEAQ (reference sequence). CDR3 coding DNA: TGTGCCAGCAGCTCGGGACTAGAATCTCACGAGCAGTACTTC. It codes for CASSSGLESHEQYF.

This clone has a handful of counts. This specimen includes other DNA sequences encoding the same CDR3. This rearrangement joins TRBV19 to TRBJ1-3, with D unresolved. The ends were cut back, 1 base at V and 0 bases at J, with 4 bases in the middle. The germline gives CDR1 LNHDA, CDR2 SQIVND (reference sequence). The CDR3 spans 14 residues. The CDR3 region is CASSIAGSGNTIYF. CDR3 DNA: TGTGCCAGTAGTATAGCAGGCTCTGGAAACACCATATATTTT. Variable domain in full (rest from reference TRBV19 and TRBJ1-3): DGGITQSPKYLFRKEGQNVTLSCEQNLNHDAMYWYRQDPGQGLRLIYYSQIVNDFQKGDIAEGYSVSREKKESFPLTVTSAQKNPTAFYLCASSIAGSGNTIYFGEGSWLTVV.

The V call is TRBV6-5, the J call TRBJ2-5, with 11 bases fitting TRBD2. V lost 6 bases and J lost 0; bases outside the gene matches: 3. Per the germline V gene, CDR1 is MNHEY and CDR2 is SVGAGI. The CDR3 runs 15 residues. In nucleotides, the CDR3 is TGTGCCAGCAGACGACTAGCGGGAAACCAAGAGACCCAGTACTTC. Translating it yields CASRRLAGNQETQYF.

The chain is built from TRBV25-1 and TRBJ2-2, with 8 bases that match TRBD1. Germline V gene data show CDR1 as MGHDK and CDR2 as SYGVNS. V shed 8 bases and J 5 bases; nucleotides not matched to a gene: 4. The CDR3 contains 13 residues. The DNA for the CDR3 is TGTGCCAGCGAACGGACAGGGACCGGGGAGCTGTTTTTT. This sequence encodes CASERTGTGELFF.

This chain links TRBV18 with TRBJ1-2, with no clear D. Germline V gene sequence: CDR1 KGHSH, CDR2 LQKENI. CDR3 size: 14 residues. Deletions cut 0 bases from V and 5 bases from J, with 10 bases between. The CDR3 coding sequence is TGTGCCAGCTCACCACCGGCTCAAGCGTATGGCTACACCTTC. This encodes CASSPPAQAYGYTF.

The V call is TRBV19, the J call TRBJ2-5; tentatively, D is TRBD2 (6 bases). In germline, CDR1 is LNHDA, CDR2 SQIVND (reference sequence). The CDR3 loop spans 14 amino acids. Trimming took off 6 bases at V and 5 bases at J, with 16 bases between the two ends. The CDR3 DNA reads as TGTGCCAGTAGCCGGGGCGGGACGGGGGAGACCCAGTACTTC. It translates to CASSRGGTGETQYF.

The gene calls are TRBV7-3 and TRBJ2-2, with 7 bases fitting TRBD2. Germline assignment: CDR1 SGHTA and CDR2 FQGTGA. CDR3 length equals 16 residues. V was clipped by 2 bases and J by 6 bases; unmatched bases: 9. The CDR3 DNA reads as TGTGCCAGCAGCTTAGGGGTGGGAGGGCGTCCCGGGGAGCTGTTTTTT. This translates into CASSLGVGGRPGELFF.

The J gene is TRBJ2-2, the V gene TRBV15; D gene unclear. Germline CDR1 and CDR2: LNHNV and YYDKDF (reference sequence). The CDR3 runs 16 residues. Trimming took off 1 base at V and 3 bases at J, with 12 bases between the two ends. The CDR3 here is CATSRGFGSHTGELFF. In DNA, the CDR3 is TGTGCCACCAGCAGAGGGTTTGGCTCCCACACCGGGGAGCTGTTTTTT.

The CDR3 coding sequence is TGTGCCAGCAGCTCCTTCGGGGGCACAGATACGCAGTATTTT. This translates into CASSSFGGTDTQYF. The chain has TRBV13 and TRBJ2-3; D is possibly TRBD2 (5 bases). V lost 4 bases and J 1 base, leaving 9 bases between the germline ends. Germline V gene data show CDR1 as PRHDT and CDR2 as FYEKMQ (reference sequence). This CDR3 region has 14 residues.

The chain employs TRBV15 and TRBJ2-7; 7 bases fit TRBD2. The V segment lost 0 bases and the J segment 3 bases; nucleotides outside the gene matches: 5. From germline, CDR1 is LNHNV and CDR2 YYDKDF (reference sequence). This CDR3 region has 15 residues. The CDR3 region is CATSRDRASGYEQYF. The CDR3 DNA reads TGTGCCACCAGCAGAGATCGGGCTAGCGGCTACGAGCAGTACTTC.

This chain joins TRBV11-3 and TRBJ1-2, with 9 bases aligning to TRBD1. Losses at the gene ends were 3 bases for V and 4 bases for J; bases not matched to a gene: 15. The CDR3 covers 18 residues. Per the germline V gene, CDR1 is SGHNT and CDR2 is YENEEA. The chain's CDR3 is CASSFVRDRDKKSYGYTF. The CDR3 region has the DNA TGTGCCAGCAGCTTTGTCCGGGACAGGGATAAGAAAAGCTATGGCTACACCTTC.

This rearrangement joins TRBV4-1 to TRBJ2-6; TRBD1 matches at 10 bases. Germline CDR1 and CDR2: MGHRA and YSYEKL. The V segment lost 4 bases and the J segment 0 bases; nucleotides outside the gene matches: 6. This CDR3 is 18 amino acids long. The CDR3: CASSLPRQGASGANVLTF. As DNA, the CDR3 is TGCGCCAGCAGCCTCCCGAGACAGGGGGCCTCTGGGGCCAACGTCCTGACTTTC.

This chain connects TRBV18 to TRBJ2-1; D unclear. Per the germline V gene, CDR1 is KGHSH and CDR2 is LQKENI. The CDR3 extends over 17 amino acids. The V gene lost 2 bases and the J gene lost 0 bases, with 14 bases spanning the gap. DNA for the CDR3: TGTGCCAGCTCACCATTGGGCTGGCAGAGCTCCTACAATGAGCAGTTCTTC. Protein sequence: CASSPLGWQSSYNEQFF.